The T cell receptor beta chain under discussion was sequenced for a study of shared clonotypes between healthy human individuals. Overall study context: Each donor's CD4 naive and CD4 memory cells filled three plates apiece, CD8 naive two, and CD8 memory one.

Sorted-subset replicate PCR reactions contained around 220 ng DNA, corresponding to 29,000 or so T cell genomes. Sequencing used immunoSEQ multiplex PCR; TCRdb keeps in-frame clones, though not all of them. The sample carries about 380,000 clones, around 96% recorded once. The junction had 5 bases not matched to a gene; V was cut back by 3 bases and J by 4 bases. The CDR3 is 13 amino acids. From germline, CDR1 is GTSNPN and CDR2 SVGIG (reference sequence). Overall study findings and caveats: Only blood samples were collected, and tissue repertoires likely differ.

Comments on this clone: What it binds is not known.

The source is a man under 40 in good health. The chain carries TRBV30 and TRBJ1-2, with 7 bases that match TRBD1. Sequencing input: memory CD8+ T cells sorted from blood. Described subset: CD45RO+ cells pooled with CCR7-negative TemRA cells. The CDR3 sequence: CAWSPGTAYGYTF. CDR3 in DNA: TGTGCCTGGAGCCCCGGGACAGCCTATGGCTACACCTTC.